Presented here are 19 T cell receptor beta chains from one specimen sequenced in a study of response to subunit inactivated influenza vaccine. TCRdb processed the RT-PCR reads anew with MiXCR; each CDR3 protein has one entry. The table has about 480,000 distinct CDR3 sequences, 13% seen once. The sample in question was PBMCs from blood, obtained 40 to 50 days after vaccination. The receptors come from a man in his forties or fifties who received an inactivated influenza vaccine.

The chain carries TRBV20-1 and TRBJ2-7; D is unresolved. Germline lookup yields CDR1 DFQATT and CDR2 SNEGSKA (reference sequence). With 8 bases removed from V and 1 base from J, the gap between germline ends came to 15 bases. This CDR3 contains 13 residues. The CDR3 sequence is CSSLRADSYEQYF. The CDR3 DNA follows: TGCAGTTCCCTTAGGGCGGATTCCTACGAGCAGTACTTC.

At least ten counts were recorded for this clonotype. V is TRBV6-2 or TRBV6-3 and J is TRBJ2-3; D may be TRBD1 (6 bases). The CDR3 extends over 15 amino acids. Germline CDR1 MNHEY, CDR2 SVGEGT. V was shortened by 7 bases and J by 2 bases, with 16 bases between the two germline ends. The CDR3 protein is CASIKGGSPTDTQYF. For the CDR3, the DNA is TGTGCCAGCATCAAAGGGGGATCCCCCACAGATACGCAGTATTTT.

The table lists this clonotype with a few counts. This chain connects TRBV5-1 to TRBJ2-1; D uncertain. V gave up 4 bases and J gave up 6 bases, with 17 bases separating them. The CDR3 spans 15 residues. Germline V gene lookup returns CDR1 SGHRS and CDR2 YFSETQ. CDR3 DNA: TGCGCCAGCAGCCCGGCCCGTACAACTTTCAATGAGCAGTTCTTC. Translation: CASSPARTTFNEQFF.

This clonotype occurred a few times. The rearrangement uses TRBV20-1 and TRBJ1-6; D gene ambiguous. V lost 6 bases and J lost 4, with 10 bases in between. The CDR3 contains 13 residues. Germline CDR1 and CDR2: DFQATT and SNEGSKA (reference sequence). The CDR3 loop is CSASTAYNSPLHF. Written as DNA, the CDR3 is TGCAGTGCGTCGACCGCTTATAATTCACCCCTCCACTTT.

This clonotype was observed a few times. This chain uses TRBV9 with TRBJ1-1; D possibly corresponds to TRBD1 (6 bases). Trimming stripped 3 bases from V and 5 bases from J, with 14 bases between. This CDR3 region has 14 residues. Germline V CDR1 and CDR2: SGDLS, YYNGEE. CDR3: CASSDREGVTEAFF. In DNA, the CDR3 is TGTGCCAGCAGCGACAGGGAAGGGGTAACTGAAGCTTTCTTT.

This clonotype was seen only a few times. The chain joins TRBV3-1 to TRBJ1-1; 8 nucleotides align to TRBD1. This CDR3 is built from 12 residues. Germline assignment: CDR1 LGHDT and CDR2 YNNKEL (reference sequence). V dropped 5 bases and J dropped 11; count of bases not matched to a gene: 7. In DNA form, the CDR3 reads TGTGCCAGCAGCGCCCGGACAGGGTTCGCTTTCTTT. Its translation is CASSARTGFAFF. The full variable domain, completed using reference TRBV3-1 and TRBJ1-1, is DTAVSQTPKYLVTQMGNDKSIKCEQNLGHDTMYWYKQDSKKFLKIMFSYNNKELIINETVPNRFSPKSPDKAHLNLHINSLELGDSAVYFCASSARTGFAFFGQGTRLTVV.

This rearrangement joins TRBV12-3 or TRBV12-4 to TRBJ2-5; 9 bases match TRBD1. The CDR3 totals 15 residues. The V and J ends lost 4 bases and 3 bases, in that order; junction bases with no gene match: 6. Here the CDR3 reads CASSYQRTGEETQYF. The CDR3 DNA reads as TGTGCCAGCAGTTACCAACGGACAGGGGAAGAGACCCAGTACTTC.

The chain combines TRBV11-2 with TRBJ1-1, with 9 bases that match TRBD1. Germline V gives CDR1 SGHAT, CDR2 FQNNGV. The J segment lost 12 bases and the V segment lost 3 bases, leaving 8 bases of the junction unmatched. This CDR3 contains 13 residues. The CDR3 here is CASSFGTGFLPFF. CDR3 bases: TGTGCCAGCAGCTTTGGGACAGGGTTTTTGCCTTTCTTT.

In its sample, this clonotype was seen a few times. This chain joins TRBV18 and TRBJ2-5; tentatively, D is TRBD1 (5 bases). V was clipped by 6 bases and J by 2 bases, with 7 bases between them. This CDR3 is 12 amino acids long. Germline loops: CDR1 KGHSH, CDR2 LQKENI. CDR3 sequence (DNA): TGTGCCAGCTCGCGACAGCAAGAGACCCAGTACTTC. This sequence encodes CASSRQQETQYF.

This chain connects TRBV10-3 to TRBJ2-3, with a weak D call TRBD2 (6 bases). Trimming took off 11 bases at V and 5 bases at J, with 23 bases between the two ends. CDR3 length: 15 amino acids. In germline, CDR1 is ENHRY, CDR2 SYGVKD. CDR3 bases: TGTGCCGCCCGGGCAACTACGGGAGTAATAGATACGCAGTATTTT. Translating it yields CAARATTGVIDTQYF.

This clonotype was observed a handful of times. The chain is built from TRBV11-2 and TRBJ2-1; D is undetermined. Germline V CDR1 and CDR2: SGHAT, FQNNGV. Deletions cut 0 bases from V and 7 bases from J, with 7 bases between. This CDR3 has 13 residues. As DNA, the CDR3 is TGTGCCAGCAGCTTAGATTCCCGAAATGAGCAGTTCTTC. Protein: CASSLDSRNEQFF.

This clonotype was recorded a few times. V usage is TRBV29-1 and J usage is TRBJ1-1; D remains unclear. With 5 bases removed from V and 1 base from J, the gap between germline ends came to 2 bases. Germline-derived CDR1 and CDR2 are SQVTM and ANQGSEA. The CDR3 is made up of 10 amino acids. The CDR3 DNA reads TGCAGCGTTAAGAACACTGAAGCTTTCTTT. This translates into CSVKNTEAFF.

In its sample, this clonotype was seen a few times. The chain has TRBV11-3 and TRBJ2-1; D ambiguous. V was pared by 0 bases and J by 9 bases, with 12 bases between. The germline gives CDR1 SGHNT, CDR2 YENEEA. This CDR3 comprises 14 residues. CDR3 sequence reads: CASSLERRLSEQFF. The CDR3 bases are TGTGCCAGCAGCTTAGAGCGGCGGCTAAGTGAGCAGTTCTTC.

This clonotype came up a few times. The rearrangement joins TRBV5-6 to TRBJ2-1; D is uncertain. Looked up from germline, CDR1 is SGHDT and CDR2 is YYEEEE. The CDR3 is 13 residues long. The germline V and J ends were trimmed by 1 base and 8 bases, with 10 bases remaining between them. CDR3 protein: CASSLIHEDEQFF. In DNA, the CDR3 is TGTGCCAGCAGCTTGATCCATGAAGATGAGCAGTTCTTC.

This clonotype was picked up a small number of times. The rearrangement joins TRBV15 to TRBJ2-5, with 9 bases fitting TRBD2. CDR3 size: 15 residues. The V segment lost 3 bases and the J segment 2 bases; nucleotides outside the gene matches: 4. Germline V gene lookup returns CDR1 LNHNV and CDR2 YYDKDF (reference sequence). The CDR3 nucleotides read TGTGCCACCAGCAGGGGACTAGCTATACAAGAGACCCAGTACTTC. Translation: CATSRGLAIQETQYF.

This clonotype was recorded many times. The gene calls are TRBV20-1 and TRBJ2-5, with 8 bases lining up with TRBD1. Germline V gives CDR1 DFQATT, CDR2 SNEGSKA (reference sequence). V dropped 6 bases and J dropped 5; count of bases not matched to a gene: 2. This CDR3 spans 11 amino acids. The CDR3 loop reads CSATGVETQYF. In DNA, the CDR3 is TGCAGTGCGACAGGGGTCGAGACCCAGTACTTC.

This sequence joins TRBV5-1 and TRBJ2-3, with D unresolved. This CDR3 region has 13 residues. Germline CDR1 is SGHRS and CDR2 is YFSETQ. V gave up 3 bases and J gave up 4 bases, with 9 bases separating them. The CDR3 is CASSSPGPDTQYF. CDR3 nucleotides: TGCGCCAGCAGCTCCCCCGGGCCAGATACGCAGTATTTT.

Only a few counts were recorded for this clonotype. The V and J genes are TRBV12-3 or TRBV12-4 and TRBJ1-1; tentatively, D is TRBD1 (6 bases). Between the trimmed V and J ends, which lost 7 bases and 1 base, there was a span of 13 bases. This CDR3 spans 14 amino acids. CDR3 sequence reads: CASTLGDTNTEAFF. CDR3 DNA sequence: TGTGCCAGCACCCTGGGGGACACGAACACTGAAGCTTTCTTT.

This clonotype was recorded at least ten times. The gene calls are TRBV9 and TRBJ2-1, with 8 bases fitting TRBD2. The CDR3 length is 15 residues. Germline lookup yields CDR1 SGDLS and CDR2 YYNGEE. V shed 0 bases and J 3 bases; nucleotides not matched to a gene: 2. The CDR3 region has the DNA TGTGCCAGCAGCGTAGGGGGGACTAGCTACAATGAGCAGTTCTTC. Encoded protein: CASSVGGTSYNEQFF.